This TCR beta chain is from a study of shared clonotypes between healthy human individuals. This clone was seen only once. Its target is not known. Germline V gene sequence: CDR1 LGHNA, CDR2 YNFKEQ. The CDR3 contains 16 residues. Losses at the gene ends were 4 bases for V and 4 bases for J; bases not matched to a gene: 11. Measured with immunoSEQ multiplex PCR; TCRdb has only the in-frame clones, and not every one. The table records approximately 530,000 clones, 95% to 96% of them present only once. Study results and caveats: The donor pool, a small one, limited the genetic and exposure-history diversity represented. As a rule, naive subsets had a larger estimated richness than memory subsets.

What was sequenced was naive CD4+ T cells sorted from blood. The subset denotes: CD45RA+ positively selected. The sequence was collected from a woman in her 30s in good health. V usage is TRBV4-2 and J usage is TRBJ2-7; 9 bases are shared with TRBD1. The CDR3 spells CASSRELTGGSYEQYF. CDR3 sequence (DNA): TGTGCCAGCAGCCGGGAACTGACAGGGGGATCTTACGAGCAGTACTTC.